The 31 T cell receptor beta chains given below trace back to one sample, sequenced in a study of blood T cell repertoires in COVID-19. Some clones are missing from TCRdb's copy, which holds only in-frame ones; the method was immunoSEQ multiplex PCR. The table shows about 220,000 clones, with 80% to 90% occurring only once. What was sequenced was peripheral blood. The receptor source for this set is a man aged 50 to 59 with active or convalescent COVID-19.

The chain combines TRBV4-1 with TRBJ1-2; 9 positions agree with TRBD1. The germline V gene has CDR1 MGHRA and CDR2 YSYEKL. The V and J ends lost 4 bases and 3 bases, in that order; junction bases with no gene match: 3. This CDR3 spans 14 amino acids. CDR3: CASSPWTGDYGYTF. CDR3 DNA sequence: TGCGCCAGCAGCCCGTGGACAGGGGACTATGGCTACACCTTC.

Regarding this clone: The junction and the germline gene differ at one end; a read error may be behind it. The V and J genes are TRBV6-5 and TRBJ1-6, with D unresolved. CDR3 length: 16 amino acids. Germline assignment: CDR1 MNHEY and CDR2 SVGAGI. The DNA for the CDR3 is TGTGCCAGCAGTTACTTCAAGGTCCCAACTAATTCGCCCCTCCACTTT. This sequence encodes CASSYFKVPTNSPLHF.

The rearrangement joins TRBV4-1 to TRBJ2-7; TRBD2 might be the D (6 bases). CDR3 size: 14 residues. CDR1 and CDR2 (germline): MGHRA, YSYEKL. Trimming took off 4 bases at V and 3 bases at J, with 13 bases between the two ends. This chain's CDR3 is CASSRDFQDYEQYF. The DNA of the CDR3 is TGCGCCAGCAGCCGGGACTTCCAGGACTACGAGCAGTACTTC.

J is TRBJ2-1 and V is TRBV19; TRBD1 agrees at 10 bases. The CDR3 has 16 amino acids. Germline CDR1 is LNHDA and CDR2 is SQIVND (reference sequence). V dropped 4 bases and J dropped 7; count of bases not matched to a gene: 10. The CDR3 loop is CASSKLGTGAENEQFF. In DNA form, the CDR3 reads TGTGCCAGTAGTAAGCTCGGGACAGGGGCGGAGAATGAGCAGTTCTTC.

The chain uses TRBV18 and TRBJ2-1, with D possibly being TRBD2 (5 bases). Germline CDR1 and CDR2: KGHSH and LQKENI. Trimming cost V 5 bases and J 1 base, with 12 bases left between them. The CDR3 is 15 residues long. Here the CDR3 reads CASSVTSRSYNEQFF. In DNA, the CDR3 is TGTGCCAGCTCAGTCACTAGTCGATCCTACAATGAGCAGTTCTTC.

In nucleotides, the CDR3 is TGCGCCAGCAGCTTGAGAGGTCAGGGGGCCAGGAGGTCCTACGAGCAGTACGTC. Encoded protein: CASSLRGQGARRSYEQYV. This chain joins TRBV5-1 and TRBJ2-7; 8 bases map to TRBD1. Looked up from germline, CDR1 is SGHRS and CDR2 is YFSETQ. CDR3 length: 18 residues. The ends lost 1 base at V and 1 base at J; junction bases unmatched: 13.

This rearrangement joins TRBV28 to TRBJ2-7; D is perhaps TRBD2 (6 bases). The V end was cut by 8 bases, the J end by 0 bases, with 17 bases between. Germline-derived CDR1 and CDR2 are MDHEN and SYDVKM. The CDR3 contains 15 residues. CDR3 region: CASSPGTRVSYEQYF. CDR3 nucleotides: TGTGCCAGCTCCCCCGGGACTCGCGTCTCCTACGAGCAGTACTTC.

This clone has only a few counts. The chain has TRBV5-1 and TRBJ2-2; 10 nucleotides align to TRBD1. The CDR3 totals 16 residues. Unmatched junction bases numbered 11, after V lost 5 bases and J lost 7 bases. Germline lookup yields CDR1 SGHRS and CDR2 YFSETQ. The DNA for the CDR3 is TGCGCCAGCAGTCCCCGCGGGACAGGGGATGTCGGGGAGCTGTTTTTT. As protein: CASSPRGTGDVGELFF.

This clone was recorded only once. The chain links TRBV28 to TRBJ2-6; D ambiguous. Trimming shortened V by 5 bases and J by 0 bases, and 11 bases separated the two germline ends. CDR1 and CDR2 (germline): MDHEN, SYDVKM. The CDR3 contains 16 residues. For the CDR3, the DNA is TGTGCCAGCAGTCCACTAAAAAACTCTGGGGCCAACGTCCTGACTTTC. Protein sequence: CASSPLKNSGANVLTF.

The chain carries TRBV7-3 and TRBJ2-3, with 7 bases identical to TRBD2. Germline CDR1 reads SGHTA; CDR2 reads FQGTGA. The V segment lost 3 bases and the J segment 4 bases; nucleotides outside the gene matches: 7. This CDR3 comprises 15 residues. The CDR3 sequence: CASSFVAGLADTQYF. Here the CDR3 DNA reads TGTGCCAGCAGCTTCGTCGCCGGACTAGCAGATACGCAGTATTTT. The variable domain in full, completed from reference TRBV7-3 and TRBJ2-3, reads GAGVSQTPSNKVTEKGKYVELRCDPISGHTALYWYRQSLGQGPEFLIYFQGTGAADDSGLPNDRFFAVRPEGSVSTLKIQRTERGDSAVYLCASSFVAGLADTQYFGPGTRLTVL.

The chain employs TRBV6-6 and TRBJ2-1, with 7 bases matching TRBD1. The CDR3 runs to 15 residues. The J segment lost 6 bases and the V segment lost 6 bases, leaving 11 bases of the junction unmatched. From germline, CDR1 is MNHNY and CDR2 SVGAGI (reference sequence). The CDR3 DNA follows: TGTGCCAGCAGGCCGCTTACAGGGGACCTCAATGAGCAGTTCTTC. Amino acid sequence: CASRPLTGDLNEQFF.

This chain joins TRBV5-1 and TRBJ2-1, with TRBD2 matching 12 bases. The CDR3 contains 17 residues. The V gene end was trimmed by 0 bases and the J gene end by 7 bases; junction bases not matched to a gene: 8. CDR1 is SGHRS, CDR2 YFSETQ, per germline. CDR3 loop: CASSLVPSGGAFNEQFF. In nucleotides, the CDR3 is TGCGCCAGCAGCTTGGTCCCTAGCGGGGGGGCCTTTAATGAGCAGTTCTTC.

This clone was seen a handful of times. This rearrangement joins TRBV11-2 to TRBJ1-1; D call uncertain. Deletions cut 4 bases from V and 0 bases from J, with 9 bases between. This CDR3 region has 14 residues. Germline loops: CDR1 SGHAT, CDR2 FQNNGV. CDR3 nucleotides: TGTGCCAGCAGCTGGAGAGGGATGAACACTGAAGCTTTCTTT. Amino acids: CASSWRGMNTEAFF. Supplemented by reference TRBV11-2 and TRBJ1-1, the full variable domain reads EAGVAQSPRYKIIEKRQSVAFWCNPISGHATLYWYQQILGQGPKLLIQFQNNGVVDDSQLPKDRFSAERLKGVDSTLKIQPAKLEDSAVYLCASSWRGMNTEAFFGQGTRLTVV.

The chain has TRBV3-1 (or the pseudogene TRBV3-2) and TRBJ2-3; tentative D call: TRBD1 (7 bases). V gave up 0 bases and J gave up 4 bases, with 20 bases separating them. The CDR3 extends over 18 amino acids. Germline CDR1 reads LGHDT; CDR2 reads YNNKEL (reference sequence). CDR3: CASSQDKVLQGDSDTQYF. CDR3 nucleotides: TGTGCCAGCAGCCAAGATAAAGTTCTCCAGGGGGACTCAGATACGCAGTATTTT.

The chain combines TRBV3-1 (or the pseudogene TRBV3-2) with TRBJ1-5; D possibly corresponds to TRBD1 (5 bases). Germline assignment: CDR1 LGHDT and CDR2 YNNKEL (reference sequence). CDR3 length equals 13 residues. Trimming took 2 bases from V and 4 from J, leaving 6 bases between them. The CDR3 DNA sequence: TGTGCCAGCAGCCAACAGGGAAATCAGCCCCAGCATTTT. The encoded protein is CASSQQGNQPQHF.

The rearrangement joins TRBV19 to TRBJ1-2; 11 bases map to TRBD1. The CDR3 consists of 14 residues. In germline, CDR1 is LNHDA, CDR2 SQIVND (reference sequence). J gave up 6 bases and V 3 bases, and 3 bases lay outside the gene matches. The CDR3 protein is CASSMGQGVDGYTF. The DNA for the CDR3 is TGTGCCAGTAGTATGGGACAGGGGGTGGATGGCTACACCTTC.

The CDR3 is CASSVVRGSVQETQYF. In nucleotides, the CDR3 is TGTGCCAGCAGCGTAGTTCGGGGGAGTGTCCAAGAGACCCAGTACTTC. The chain employs TRBV9 and TRBJ2-5; a weak D match, TRBD2 (6 bases). Trimming removed 0 bases from V and 1 base from J, with 13 bases in between. CDR1 is SGDLS, CDR2 YYNGEE, per germline. The CDR3 contains 16 residues.

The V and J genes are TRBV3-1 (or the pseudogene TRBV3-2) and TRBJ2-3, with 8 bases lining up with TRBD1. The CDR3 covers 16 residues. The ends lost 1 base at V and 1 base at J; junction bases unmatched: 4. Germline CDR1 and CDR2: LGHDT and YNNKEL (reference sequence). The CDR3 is CASSQGTGYRTDTQYF. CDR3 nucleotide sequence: TGTGCCAGCAGCCAAGGGACAGGGTATCGCACAGATACGCAGTATTTT.

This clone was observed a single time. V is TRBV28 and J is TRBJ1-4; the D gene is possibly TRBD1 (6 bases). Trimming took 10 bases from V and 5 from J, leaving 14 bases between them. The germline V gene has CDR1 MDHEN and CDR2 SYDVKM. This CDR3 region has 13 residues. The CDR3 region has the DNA TGTGCCACCAACGGGGGGGGCAATGAAAAACTGTTTTTT. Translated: CATNGGGNEKLFF.

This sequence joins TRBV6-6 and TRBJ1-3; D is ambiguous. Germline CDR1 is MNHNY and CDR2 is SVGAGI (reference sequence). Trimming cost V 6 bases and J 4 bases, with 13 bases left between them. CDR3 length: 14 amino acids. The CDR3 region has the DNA TGTGCCAGCAGCTCCTCCGGGTTGGGAAACACCATATATTTT. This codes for CASSSSGLGNTIYF.

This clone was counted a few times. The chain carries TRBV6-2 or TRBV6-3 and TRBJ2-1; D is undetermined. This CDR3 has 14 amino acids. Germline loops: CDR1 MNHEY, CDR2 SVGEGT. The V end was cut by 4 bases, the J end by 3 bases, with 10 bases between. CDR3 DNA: TGTGCCAGCAGTTTCGAGACTCTCTACAATGAGCAGTTCTTC. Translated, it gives CASSFETLYNEQFF.

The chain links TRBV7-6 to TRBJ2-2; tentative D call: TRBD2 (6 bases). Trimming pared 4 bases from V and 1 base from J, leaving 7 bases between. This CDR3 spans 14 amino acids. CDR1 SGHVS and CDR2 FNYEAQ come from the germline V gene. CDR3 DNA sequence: TGTGCCAGCAGCTCGGGACTGAACACCGGGGAGCTGTTTTTT. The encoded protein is CASSSGLNTGELFF.

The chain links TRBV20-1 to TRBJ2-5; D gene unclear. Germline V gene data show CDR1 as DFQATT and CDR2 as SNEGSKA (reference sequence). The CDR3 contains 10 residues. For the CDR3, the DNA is TGCAGCCCTCTATGGGAGACCCAGTACTTC. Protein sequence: CSPLWETQYF.

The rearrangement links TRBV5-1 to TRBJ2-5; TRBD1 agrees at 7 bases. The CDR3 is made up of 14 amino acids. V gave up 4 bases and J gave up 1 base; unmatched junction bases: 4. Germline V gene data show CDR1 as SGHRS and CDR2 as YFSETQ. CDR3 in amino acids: CASSPQGVQETQYF. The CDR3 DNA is TGCGCCAGCAGCCCTCAGGGGGTCCAAGAGACCCAGTACTTC.

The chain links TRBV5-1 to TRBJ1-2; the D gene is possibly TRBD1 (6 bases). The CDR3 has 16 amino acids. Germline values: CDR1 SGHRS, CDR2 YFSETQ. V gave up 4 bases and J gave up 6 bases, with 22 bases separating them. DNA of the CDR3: TGCGCCAGCAGCACCGGGAGGGGGTTTATTCGAAATGGCTACACCTTC. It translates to CASSTGRGFIRNGYTF.

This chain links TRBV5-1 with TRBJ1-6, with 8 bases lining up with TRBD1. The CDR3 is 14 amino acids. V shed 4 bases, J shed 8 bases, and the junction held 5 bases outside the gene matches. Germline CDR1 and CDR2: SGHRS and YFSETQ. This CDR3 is CASSLDRDDSPLHF. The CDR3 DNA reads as TGCGCCAGCAGCCTGGACAGGGACGATTCACCCCTCCACTTT.

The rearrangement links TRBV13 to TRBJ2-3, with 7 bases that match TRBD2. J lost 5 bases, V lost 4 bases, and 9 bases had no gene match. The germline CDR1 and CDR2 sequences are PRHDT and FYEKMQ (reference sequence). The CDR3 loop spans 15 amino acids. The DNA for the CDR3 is TGTGCCAGCAGCTCCTACTGGCGGGAGCGAGATACGCAGTATTTT. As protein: CASSSYWRERDTQYF.

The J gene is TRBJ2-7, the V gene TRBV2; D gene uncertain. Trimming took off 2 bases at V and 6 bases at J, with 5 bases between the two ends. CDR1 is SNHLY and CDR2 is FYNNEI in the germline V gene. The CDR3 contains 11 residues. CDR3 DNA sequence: TGTGCCAGCAGTGAATATTCCGAGCAGTACGTC. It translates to CASSEYSEQYV.

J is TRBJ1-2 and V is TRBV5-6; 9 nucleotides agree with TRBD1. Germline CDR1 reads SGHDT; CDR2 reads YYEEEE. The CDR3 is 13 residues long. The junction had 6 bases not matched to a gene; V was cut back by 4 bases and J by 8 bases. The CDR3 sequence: CASSQQGARGYTF. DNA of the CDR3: TGTGCCAGCAGCCAACAGGGGGCAAGAGGCTACACCTTC.

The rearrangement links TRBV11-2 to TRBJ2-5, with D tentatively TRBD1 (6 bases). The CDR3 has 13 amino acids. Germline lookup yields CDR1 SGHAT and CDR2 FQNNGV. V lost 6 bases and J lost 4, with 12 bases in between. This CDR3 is CASRRGFGETQYF. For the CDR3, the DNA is TGTGCCAGCAGAAGGGGGTTTGGAGAGACCCAGTACTTC.

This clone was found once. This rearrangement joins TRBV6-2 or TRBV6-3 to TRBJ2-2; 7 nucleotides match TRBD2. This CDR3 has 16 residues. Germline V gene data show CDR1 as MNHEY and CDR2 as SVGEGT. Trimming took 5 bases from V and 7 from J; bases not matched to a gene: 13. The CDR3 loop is CASSPRGRDGGGELFF. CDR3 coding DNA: TGTGCCAGCAGTCCCCGGGGGAGGGACGGAGGCGGGGAGCTGTTTTTT.